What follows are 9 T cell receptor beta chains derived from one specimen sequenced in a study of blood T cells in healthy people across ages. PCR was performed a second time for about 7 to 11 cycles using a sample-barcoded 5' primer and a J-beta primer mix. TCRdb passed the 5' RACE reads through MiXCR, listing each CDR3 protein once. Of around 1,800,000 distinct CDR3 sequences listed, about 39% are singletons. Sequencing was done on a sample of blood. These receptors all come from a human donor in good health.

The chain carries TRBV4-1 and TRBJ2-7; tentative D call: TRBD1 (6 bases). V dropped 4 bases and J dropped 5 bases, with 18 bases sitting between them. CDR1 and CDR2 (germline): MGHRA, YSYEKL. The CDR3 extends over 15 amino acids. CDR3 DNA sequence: TGCGCCAGCAGCCTCAGGGTACAGGGTATGCACGAGCAGTACTTC. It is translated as CASSLRVQGMHEQYF.

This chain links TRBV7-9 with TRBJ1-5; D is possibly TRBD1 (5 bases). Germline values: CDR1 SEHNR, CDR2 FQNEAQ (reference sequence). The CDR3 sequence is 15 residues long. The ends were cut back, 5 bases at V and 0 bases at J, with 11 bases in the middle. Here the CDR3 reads CASSDRDASNQPQHF. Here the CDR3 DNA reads TGTGCCAGCAGCGACCGGGACGCTAGCAATCAGCCCCAGCATTTT.

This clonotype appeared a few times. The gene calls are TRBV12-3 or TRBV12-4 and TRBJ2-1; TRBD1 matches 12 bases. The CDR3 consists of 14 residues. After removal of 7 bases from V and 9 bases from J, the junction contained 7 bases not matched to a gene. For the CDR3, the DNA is TGTGCCAGCACCTGGGGGACAGGGGGCCTTGAGCAGTTCTTC. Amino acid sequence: CASTWGTGGLEQFF.

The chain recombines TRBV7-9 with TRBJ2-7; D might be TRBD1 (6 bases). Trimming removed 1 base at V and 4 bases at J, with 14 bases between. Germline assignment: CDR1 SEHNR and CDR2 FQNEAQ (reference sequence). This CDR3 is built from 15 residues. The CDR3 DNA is TGTGCCAGCAGCTTAGTATCAGGGGCCAATTACGAGCAGTACTTC. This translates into CASSLVSGANYEQYF.

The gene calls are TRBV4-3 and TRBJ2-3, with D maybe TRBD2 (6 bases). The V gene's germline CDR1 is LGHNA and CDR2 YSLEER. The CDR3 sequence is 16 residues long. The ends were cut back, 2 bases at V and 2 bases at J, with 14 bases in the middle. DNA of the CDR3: TGCGCCAGCAGCCAACTTCTACCGGACTACACAGATACGCAGTATTTT. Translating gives CASSQLLPDYTDTQYF.

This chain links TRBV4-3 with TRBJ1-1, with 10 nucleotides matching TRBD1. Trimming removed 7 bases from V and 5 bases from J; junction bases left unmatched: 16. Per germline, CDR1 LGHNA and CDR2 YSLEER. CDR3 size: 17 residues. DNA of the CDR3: TGCGCCAGCAACTCTTCCAAGGTGGGGACAGGGGTTACTGAAGCTTTCTTT. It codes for CASNSSKVGTGVTEAFF.

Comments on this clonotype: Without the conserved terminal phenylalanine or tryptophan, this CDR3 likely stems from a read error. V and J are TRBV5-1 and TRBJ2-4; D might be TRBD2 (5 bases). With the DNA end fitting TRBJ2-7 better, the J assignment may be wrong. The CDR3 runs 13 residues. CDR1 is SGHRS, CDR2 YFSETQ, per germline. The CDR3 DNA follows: TGCGCCAGCAGCCGGGATGAGGCCCACGAGCAGTACATC. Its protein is CASSRDEAHEQYI.

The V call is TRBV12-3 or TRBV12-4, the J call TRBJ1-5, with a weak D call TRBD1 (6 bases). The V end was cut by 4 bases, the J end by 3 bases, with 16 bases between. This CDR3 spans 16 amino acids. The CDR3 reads CASSSYNRDVNQPQHF. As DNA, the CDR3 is TGTGCCAGCAGTTCATATAACAGGGATGTCAATCAGCCCCAGCATTTT.

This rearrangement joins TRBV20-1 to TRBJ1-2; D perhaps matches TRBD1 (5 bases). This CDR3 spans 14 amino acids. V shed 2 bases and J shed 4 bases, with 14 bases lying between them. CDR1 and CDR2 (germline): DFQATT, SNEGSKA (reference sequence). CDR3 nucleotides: TGCAGTGCTAGACCCCTAGACAGTACCTATGGCTACACCTTC. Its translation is CSARPLDSTYGYTF.